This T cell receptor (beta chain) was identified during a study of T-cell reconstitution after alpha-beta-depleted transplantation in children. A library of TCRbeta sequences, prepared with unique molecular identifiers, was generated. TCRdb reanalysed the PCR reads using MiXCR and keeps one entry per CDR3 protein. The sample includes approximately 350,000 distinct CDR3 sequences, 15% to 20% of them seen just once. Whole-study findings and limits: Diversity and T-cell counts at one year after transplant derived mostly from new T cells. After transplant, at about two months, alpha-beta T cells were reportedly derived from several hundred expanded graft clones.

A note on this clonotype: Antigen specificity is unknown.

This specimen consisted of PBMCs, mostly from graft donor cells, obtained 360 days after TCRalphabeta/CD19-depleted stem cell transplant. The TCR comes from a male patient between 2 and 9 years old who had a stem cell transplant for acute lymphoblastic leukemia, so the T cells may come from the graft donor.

The CDR3 DNA reads as TGTGCCAGCAGTCGGGACCCTTCCTGGGACGAGCAGTACTTC. The encoded protein is CASSRDPSWDEQYF. The J gene is TRBJ2-7, the V gene TRBV12-3 or TRBV12-4; D may be TRBD1 or TRBD2 (5 bases each). This CDR3 has 14 residues. V was shortened by 5 bases and J by 5 bases, with 16 bases between the two germline ends.